The clone carrying this T cell receptor (beta chain) was detected a few times. Its antigen is still unknown. This entry comes from a study of molecular identifiers for immune sequencing clone quantification. Previously described methods with listed TCR primers produced the bulk TCR libraries. One entry per CDR3 protein results from TCRdb running MiXCR on the PCR reads. The profile shows around 470,000 distinct CDR3 sequences, around 23% of them singletons. The study, taken as a whole, reports: Highly expanded clone sizes could be underestimated by identical TCR molecules that share a barcode. Clones above 20 RNA copies contained over 97% of effector molecules and under 1% of naive molecules.

Germline V gene lookup returns CDR1 DFQATT and CDR2 SNEGSKA (reference sequence). The CDR3 loop spans 19 amino acids. Trimming removed 0 bases at V and 0 bases at J, with 18 bases between. The material sequenced was naive CD8+ T cells from blood, with Jurkat cell RNA spiked in. The subset denotes: FACS-sorted CD8+CD4-CCR7+CD45RA+ naive T cells. This TCR derives from a human donor in good health. Some libraries in this study had Jurkat cell RNA spiked in. V gene TRBV20-1 combines with J gene TRBJ2-6; D tentatively fits TRBD1 or TRBD2 (5 bases each). CDR3 region: CSARDRSGPATSGANVLTF. CDR3 coding DNA: TGCAGTGCTAGAGACCGATCGGGGCCTGCAACCTCTGGGGCCAACGTCCTGACTTTC.